This T cell receptor (beta chain) was profiled in a study of blood T cell repertoires in COVID-19 (dated by TCRdb to about 2020). Background on the whole study: Samples covering the acute and convalescent phases of COVID-19 were provided by collaborators in the United States, Italy and Spain. The material from the prospective study consisted of cDNA or gDNA derived from T cells, B-cell-depleted T cells, or PBMCs. Deeply sampled blood TCRbeta repertoires from subjects exposed to, actively infected with, or recovered from COVID-19 were included in the dataset. The repertoires were released in a freely available public database meant as a resource for research on the immune response to SARS-CoV-2. The samples were drawn from the first 160 participants of the ongoing ImmuneRACE study and from under 1,500 subjects provided by 6 global collaborators. Nearly every sample came with metadata listing a de-identified subject ID, COVID-19 status, age in years and sex. Where available, HLA class I and class II types were obtained from metadata supplied by the sample provider rather than from assay-based typing.

The immunoSEQ Assay, a bias-controlled multiplex PCR, was used to amplify TCRbeta CDR3 regions from genomic DNA. As for the authors' bioinformatics: The number of nucleated cells in each sample was estimated by amplification of reference gene primers within the assay. To quantify the absolute abundance of each unique TCRbeta CDR3 rearrangement, sequence reads were collapsed and filtered. For each sample, productive Simpson clonality was calculated as the square root of Simpson's diversity index over productive rearrangements. TCRdb's version of the immuneACCESS table is confined to in-frame rearrangements and falls short of the full clone set. An unresolved V gene accounts for under half of the shortfall where checked; the remainder is of unknown origin. That table gives V, J and clone size, and the DNA gave D and trimming. This sample comprises hundreds of thousands of clones, approximately 90% of them detected only once. Together, the top ten hold around 13% of the sample.

The germline ends are 13 bases apart after V is trimmed by 3 bases and J by 5 bases. Based on the germline V gene, the CDR1 and CDR2 sequences are SGHRS and YFSETQ. The CDR3 has 14 amino acids, counting the end cysteine and phenylalanine. Only the CDR3 region is kept as DNA, spanning 42 bases read in frame from base 1. Summary of the overall study and its limitations: Clinical and demographic metadata were provided uncurated, with the amount varying by source and participant.

One collaborating source in Seattle enrolled patients while the patients were actively infected and followed the patients over time throughout the course of disease. The collaborating institutions used their own protocols to collect whole blood in K2EDTA tubes. Collaborator samples were shipped for TCRbeta analysis as frozen whole blood, isolated PBMCs, or DNA extracted from either sample type. As for this clone: No cognate antigen has been identified for it. No base qualities exist here, and no much larger clone lies one base off it.

The clonotype originates from a woman in her fifties or sixties with COVID-19, enrolled during active disease. Sequences were obtained from peripheral blood. The rearrangement combines TRBV5-1 with TRBJ2-3; TRBD2 is a weak D gene call, 6 bases matching. The CDR3 is CASSSGEVGDTQYF. At the DNA level, the sequence is TGCGCCAGCAGCTCGGGGGAAGTGGGAGATACGCAGTATTTT.